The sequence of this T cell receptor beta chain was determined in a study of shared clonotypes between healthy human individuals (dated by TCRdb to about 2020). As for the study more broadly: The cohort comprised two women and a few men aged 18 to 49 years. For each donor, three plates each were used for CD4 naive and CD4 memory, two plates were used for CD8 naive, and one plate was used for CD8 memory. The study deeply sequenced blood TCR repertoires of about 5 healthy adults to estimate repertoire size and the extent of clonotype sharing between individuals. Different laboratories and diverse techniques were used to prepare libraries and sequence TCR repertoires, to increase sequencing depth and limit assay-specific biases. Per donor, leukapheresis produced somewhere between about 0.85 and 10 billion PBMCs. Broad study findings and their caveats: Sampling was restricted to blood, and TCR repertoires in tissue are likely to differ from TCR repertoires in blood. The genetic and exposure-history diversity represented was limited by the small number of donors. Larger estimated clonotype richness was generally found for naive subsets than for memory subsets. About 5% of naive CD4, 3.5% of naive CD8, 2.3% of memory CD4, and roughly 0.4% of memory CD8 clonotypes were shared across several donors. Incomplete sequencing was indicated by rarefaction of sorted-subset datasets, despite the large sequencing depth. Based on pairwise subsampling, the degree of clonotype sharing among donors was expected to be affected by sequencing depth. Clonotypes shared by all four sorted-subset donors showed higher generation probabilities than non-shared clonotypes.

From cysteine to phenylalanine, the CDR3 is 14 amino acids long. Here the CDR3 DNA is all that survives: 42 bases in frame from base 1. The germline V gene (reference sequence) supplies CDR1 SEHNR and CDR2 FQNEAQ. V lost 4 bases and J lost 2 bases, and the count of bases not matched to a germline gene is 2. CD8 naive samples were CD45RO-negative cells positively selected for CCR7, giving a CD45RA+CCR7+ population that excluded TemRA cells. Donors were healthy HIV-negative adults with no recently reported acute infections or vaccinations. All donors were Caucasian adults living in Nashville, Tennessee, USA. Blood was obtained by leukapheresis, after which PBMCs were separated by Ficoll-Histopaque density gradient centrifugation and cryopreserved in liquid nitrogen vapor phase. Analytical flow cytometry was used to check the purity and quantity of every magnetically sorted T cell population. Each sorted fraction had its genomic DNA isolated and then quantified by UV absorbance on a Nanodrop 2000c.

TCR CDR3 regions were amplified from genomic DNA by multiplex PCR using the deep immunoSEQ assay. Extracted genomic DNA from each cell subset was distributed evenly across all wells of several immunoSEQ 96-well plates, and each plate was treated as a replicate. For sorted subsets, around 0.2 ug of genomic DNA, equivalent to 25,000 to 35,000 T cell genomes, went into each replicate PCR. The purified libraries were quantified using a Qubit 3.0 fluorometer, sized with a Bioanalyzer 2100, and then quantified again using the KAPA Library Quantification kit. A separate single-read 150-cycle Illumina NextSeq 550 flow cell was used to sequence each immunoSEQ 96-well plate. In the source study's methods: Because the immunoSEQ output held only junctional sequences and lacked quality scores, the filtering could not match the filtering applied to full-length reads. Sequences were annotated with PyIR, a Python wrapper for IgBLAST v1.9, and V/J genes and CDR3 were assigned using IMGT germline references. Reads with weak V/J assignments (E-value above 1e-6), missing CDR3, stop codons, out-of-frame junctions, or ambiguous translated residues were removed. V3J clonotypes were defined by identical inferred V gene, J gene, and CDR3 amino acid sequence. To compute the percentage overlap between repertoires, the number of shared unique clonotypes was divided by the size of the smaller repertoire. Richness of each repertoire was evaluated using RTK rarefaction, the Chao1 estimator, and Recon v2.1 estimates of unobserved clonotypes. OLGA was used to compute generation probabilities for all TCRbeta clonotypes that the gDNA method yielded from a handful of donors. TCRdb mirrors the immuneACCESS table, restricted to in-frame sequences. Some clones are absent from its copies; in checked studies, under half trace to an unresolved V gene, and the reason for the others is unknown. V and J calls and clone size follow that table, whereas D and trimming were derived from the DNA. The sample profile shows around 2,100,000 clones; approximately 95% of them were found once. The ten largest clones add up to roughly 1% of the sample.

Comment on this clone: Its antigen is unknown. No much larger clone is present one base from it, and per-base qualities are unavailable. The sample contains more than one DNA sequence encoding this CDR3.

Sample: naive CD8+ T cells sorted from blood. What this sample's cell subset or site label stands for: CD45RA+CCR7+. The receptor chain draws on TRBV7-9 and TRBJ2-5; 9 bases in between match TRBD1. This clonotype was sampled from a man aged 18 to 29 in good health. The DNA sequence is TGTGCCAGCAGCTCCGGGACAGGGCAAGAGACCCAGTACTTC. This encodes CASSSGTGQETQYF.